The 15 T cell receptor beta chains given below trace back to one sample, sequenced in a study of T cell changes during pregnancy in multiple sclerosis. Here immunoSEQ multiplex PCR was the method, and the copy in TCRdb shows in-frame clones only, minus some. The sample gives around 59,000 clones, about nine tenths of which show up once; roughly 0.76% is in the top ten. The specimen comprised CD4+ T cells from peripheral blood mononuclear cells, sampled in the first trimester of pregnancy. These receptor sequences come from a female donor with multiple sclerosis, enrolled in a pregnancy study.

V usage is TRBV5-1 and J usage is TRBJ2-3; 7 bases are a match to TRBD1. Trimming removed 1 base from V and 2 bases from J; junction bases left unmatched: 7. Germline CDR1 reads SGHRS; CDR2 reads YFSETQ. There are 16 residues in the CDR3. CDR3 loop: CASSLRGQQSTDTQYF. DNA of the CDR3: TGCGCCAGCAGCTTGCGGGGACAGCAATCCACAGATACGCAGTATTTT.

The chain carries TRBV2 and TRBJ1-5; 12 bases line up with TRBD1. With 7 bases clipped from V and 2 bases from J, the junction kept 9 bases outside the gene matches. The CDR3 spans 17 residues. Germline V CDR1 and CDR2: SNHLY, FYNNEI. The CDR3 here is CASTWGQGAIGNQPQHF. The DNA for the CDR3 is TGTGCCAGCACGTGGGGACAGGGGGCGATTGGCAATCAGCCCCAGCATTTT. The complete variable domain, with remaining parts taken from reference TRBV2 and TRBJ1-5, reads EPEVTQTPSHQVTQMGQEVILRCVPISNHLYFYWYRQILGQKVEFLVSFYNNEISEKSEIFDDQFSVERPDGSNFTLKIRSTKLEDSAMYFCASTWGQGAIGNQPQHFGDGTRLSIL.

The rearrangement joins TRBV6-5 to TRBJ1-1; unclear D gene. Germline V gene sequence: CDR1 MNHEY, CDR2 SVGAGI. V lost 3 bases and J lost 11, with 19 bases in between. The CDR3 is 14 residues long. DNA for the CDR3: TGTGCCAGCAGTTATAACTCGCCCCCCGGCGGTGCTTTCTTT. It codes for CASSYNSPPGGAFF.

The V call is TRBV19, the J call TRBJ2-7; 7 bases map to TRBD1. Germline CDR1 is LNHDA and CDR2 is SQIVND (reference sequence). Trimming at V came to 7 bases and at J to 6 bases, leaving 6 bases not matched to a gene. The CDR3 spans 12 residues. CDR3 residues: CASKRGTAEQYF. The CDR3 region has the DNA TGTGCCAGTAAACGAGGGACAGCCGAGCAGTACTTC.

V usage is TRBV18 and J usage is TRBJ1-6; no clear D. The V end lost 0 bases, the J end lost 2 bases, and 2 bases lay between the germline ends. The length of the CDR3 is 14 residues. Germline CDR1 KGHSH, CDR2 LQKENI. Here the CDR3 reads CASSPPTYNSPLHF. CDR3 coding DNA: TGTGCCAGCTCACCACCCACCTATAATTCACCCCTCCACTTT.

This chain links TRBV9 with TRBJ1-1, with D maybe TRBD1 (6 bases). Germline assignment: CDR1 SGDLS and CDR2 YYNGEE. V was pared by 0 bases and J by 4 bases, with 16 bases between. The CDR3 runs 16 residues. The CDR3 nucleotides read TGTGCCAGCAGCGTAGGGACAGAGAGGGCTTCCACTGAAGCTTTCTTT. Translated, it gives CASSVGTERASTEAFF.

The chain links TRBV6-5 to TRBJ2-7; tentative D call: TRBD1 (5 bases). Germline V gives CDR1 MNHEY, CDR2 SVGAGI. Trimming cost V 4 bases and J 3 bases, with 13 bases left between them. This CDR3 spans 14 amino acids. The CDR3 is CASSSPGYVYEQYF. DNA of the CDR3: TGTGCCAGCAGTTCCCCAGGGTATGTCTACGAGCAGTACTTC.

This chain uses TRBV7-2 with TRBJ2-1; tentatively, D is TRBD2 (7 bases). V lost 8 bases and J 0 bases, leaving 14 bases between the germline ends. The CDR3 consists of 15 residues. Per germline, CDR1 SGHTA and CDR2 FQGNSA. CDR3: CASRRGGSSYNEQFF. In DNA, the CDR3 is TGTGCCAGCCGGAGGGGGGGAAGCTCCTACAATGAGCAGTTCTTC. The entire variable domain, with the rest obtained from reference TRBV7-2 and TRBJ2-1, is as follows: GAGVSQSPSNKVTEKGKDVELRCDPISGHTALYWYRQSLGQGLEFLIYFQGNSAPDKSGLPSDRFSAERTGGSVSTLTIQRTQQEDSAVYLCASRRGGSSYNEQFFGPGTRLTVL.

The V gene is TRBV6-6, the J gene TRBJ1-3, with D perhaps TRBD1 (5 bases). V was shortened by 0 bases and J by 2 bases, with 11 bases between the two germline ends. Germline V gene data show CDR1 as MNHNY and CDR2 as SVGAGI (reference sequence). This CDR3 spans 16 amino acids. The CDR3 region is CASSYSPTATGNTIYF. DNA of the CDR3: TGTGCCAGCAGTTACTCTCCGACAGCGACTGGAAACACCATATATTTT.

The CDR3 DNA is TGTGCCAGTAGTATCGGACAGGCTCCCTACGAGCAGTACTTC. Translating it yields CASSIGQAPYEQYF. The V and J genes are TRBV19 and TRBJ2-7; 7 bases match TRBD1. Trimming took 3 bases from V and 2 from J; bases not matched to a gene: 4. Germline V gene sequence: CDR1 LNHDA, CDR2 SQIVND (reference sequence). CDR3 length: 14 residues.

This rearrangement joins TRBV6-6 to TRBJ1-1; 9 nucleotides agree with TRBD1. V lost 7 bases to trimming and J lost 8 bases; unmatched junction nucleotides: 11. Germline CDR1 and CDR2: MNHNY and SVGAGI (reference sequence). The CDR3 runs to 14 residues. The CDR3 DNA sequence: TGTGCCAGCATCAGCCTGGGGACAGGGAGGGAAGCTTTCTTT. Its translation: CASISLGTGREAFF.

The V call is TRBV27, the J call TRBJ2-5, with 8 nucleotides matching TRBD1. J gave up 4 bases and V 3 bases, and 7 bases lay outside the gene matches. The CDR3 loop spans 15 amino acids. Germline loops: CDR1 MNHEY, CDR2 SMNVEV (reference sequence). CDR3 protein: CASSFLGQALETQYF. For the CDR3, the DNA is TGTGCCAGCAGTTTTTTGGGACAGGCGTTAGAGACCCAGTACTTC.

V and J are TRBV15 and TRBJ1-2; D may be TRBD1 (5 bases). Germline-derived CDR1 and CDR2 are LNHNV and YYDKDF (reference sequence). Trimming removed 0 bases from V and 3 bases from J, with 11 bases in between. The CDR3 consists of 15 residues. The CDR3, as DNA: TGTGCCACCAGCAGAGATTCTGGCAGGGACTATGGCTACACCTTC. Amino acid sequence: CATSRDSGRDYGYTF.

The gene calls are TRBV18 and TRBJ1-6, with D possibly being TRBD1 (6 bases). Trimming cost V 6 bases and J 13 bases, with 19 bases left between them. CDR1 KGHSH and CDR2 LQKENI come from the germline V gene. CDR3 length: 14 amino acids. CDR3 sequence reads: CASSNLTGVTPLHF. The CDR3 nucleotides read TGTGCCAGCTCCAACCTGACAGGCGTAACGCCCCTCCACTTT.

Turning to this clone: The sample contains more than one DNA sequence encoding this CDR3. The chain links TRBV7-3 to TRBJ1-1; 9 bases line up with TRBD1. The CDR3 totals 14 residues. Trimming took 1 base from V and 4 from J; bases not matched to a gene: 1. Germline V gene data show CDR1 as SGHTA and CDR2 as FQGTGA. The CDR3 DNA is TGTGCCAGCAGCTTAAACAGGGGGCTCACTGAAGCTTTCTTT. It encodes CASSLNRGLTEAFF.